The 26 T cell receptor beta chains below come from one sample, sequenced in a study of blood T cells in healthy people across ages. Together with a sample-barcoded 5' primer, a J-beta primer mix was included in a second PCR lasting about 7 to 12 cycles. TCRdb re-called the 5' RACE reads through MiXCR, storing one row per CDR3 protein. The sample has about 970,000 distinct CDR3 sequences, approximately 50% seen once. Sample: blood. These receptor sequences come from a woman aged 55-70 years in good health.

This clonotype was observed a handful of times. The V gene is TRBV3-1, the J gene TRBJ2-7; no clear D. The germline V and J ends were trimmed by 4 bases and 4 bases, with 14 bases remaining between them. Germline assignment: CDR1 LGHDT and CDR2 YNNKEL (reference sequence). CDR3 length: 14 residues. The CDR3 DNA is TGTGCCAGCAGCCCTCCGGGTGAAATGTACGAGCAGTACTTC. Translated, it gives CASSPPGEMYEQYF.

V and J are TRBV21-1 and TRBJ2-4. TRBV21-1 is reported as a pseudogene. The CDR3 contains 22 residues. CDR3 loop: CASSKASELLIEAGIAKNTQYF. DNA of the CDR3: TGTGCCAGCAGCAAAGCAAGTGAGCTCTTAATCGAGGCTGGTATAGCCAAAAACACTCAGTACTTC.

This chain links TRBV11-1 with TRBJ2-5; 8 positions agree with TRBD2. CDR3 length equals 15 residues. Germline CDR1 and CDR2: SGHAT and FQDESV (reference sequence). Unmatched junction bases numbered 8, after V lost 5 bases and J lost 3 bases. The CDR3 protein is CASSQSGGVEETQYF. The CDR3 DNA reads TGTGCCAGCAGCCAGTCGGGAGGGGTCGAAGAGACCCAGTACTTC.

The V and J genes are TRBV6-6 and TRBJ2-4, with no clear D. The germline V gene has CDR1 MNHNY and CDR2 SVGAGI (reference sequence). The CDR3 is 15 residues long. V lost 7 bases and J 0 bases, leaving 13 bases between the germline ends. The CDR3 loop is CASTQIQLAKNIQYF. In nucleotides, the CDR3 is TGTGCCAGCACGCAAATACAACTAGCCAAAAACATTCAGTACTTC.

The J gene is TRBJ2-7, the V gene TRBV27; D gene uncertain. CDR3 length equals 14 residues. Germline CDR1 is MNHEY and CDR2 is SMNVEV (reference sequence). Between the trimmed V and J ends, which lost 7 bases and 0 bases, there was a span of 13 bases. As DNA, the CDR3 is TGTGCCAGCAAGCAGATTGCTAGCTCCTACGAGCAGTACTTC. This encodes CASKQIASSYEQYF.

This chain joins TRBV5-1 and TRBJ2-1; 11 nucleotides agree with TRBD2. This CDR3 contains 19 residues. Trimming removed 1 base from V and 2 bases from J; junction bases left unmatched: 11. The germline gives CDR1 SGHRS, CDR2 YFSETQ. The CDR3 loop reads CASSLPFLGLAETYNEQFF. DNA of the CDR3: TGCGCCAGCAGCTTGCCCTTTTTGGGACTAGCGGAAACCTACAATGAGCAGTTCTTC. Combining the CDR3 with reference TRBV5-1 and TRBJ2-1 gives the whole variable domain KAGVTQTPRYLIKTRGQQVTLSCSPISGHRSVSWYQQTPGQGLQFLFEYFSETQRNKGNFPGRFSGRQFSNSRSEMNVSTLELGDSALYLCASSLPFLGLAETYNEQFFGPGTRLTVL.

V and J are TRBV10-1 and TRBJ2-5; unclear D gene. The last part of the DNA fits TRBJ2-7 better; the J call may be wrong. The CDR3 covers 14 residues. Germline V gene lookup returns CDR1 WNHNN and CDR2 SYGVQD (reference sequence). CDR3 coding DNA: TGCGCCAGCAGTATGGACGCTGCCTGCCACGAGCAGTACTTC. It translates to CASSMDAACHEQYF.

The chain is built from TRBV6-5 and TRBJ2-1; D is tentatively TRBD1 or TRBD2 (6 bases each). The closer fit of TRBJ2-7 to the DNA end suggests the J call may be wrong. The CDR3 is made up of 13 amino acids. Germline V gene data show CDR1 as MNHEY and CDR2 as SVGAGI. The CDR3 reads CATKIGGYNEQYF. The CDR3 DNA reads TGTGCCACTAAAATCGGGGGCTACAATGAGCAGTACTTC.

The CDR3 coding sequence is TGCAGTGCTAGACCCTCCCACACAGATACGCAGTATTTT. Protein sequence: CSARPSHTDTQYF. The chain links TRBV20-1 to TRBJ2-3; D gene uncertain. The length of the CDR3 is 13 residues. V lost 2 bases and J lost 2, with 8 bases in between. The germline V gene has CDR1 DFQATT and CDR2 SNEGSKA (reference sequence).

This CDR3 reads CASGFWGGTETQYF. For the CDR3, the DNA is TGTGCCAGCGGTTTCTGGGGAGGGACGGAGACCCAGTACTTC. The chain carries TRBV6-5 and TRBJ2-5; 7 bases are shared with TRBD2. This CDR3 is 14 amino acids long. In germline, CDR1 is MNHEY, CDR2 SVGAGI. With V trimmed by 8 bases and J by 5 bases, 11 bases remained unmatched.

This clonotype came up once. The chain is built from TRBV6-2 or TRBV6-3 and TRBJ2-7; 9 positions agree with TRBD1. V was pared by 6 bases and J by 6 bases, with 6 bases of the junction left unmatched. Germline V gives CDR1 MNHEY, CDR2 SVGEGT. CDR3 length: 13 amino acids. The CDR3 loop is CASSEQTGGEQYF. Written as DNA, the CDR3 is TGTGCCAGCAGCGAACAGACAGGGGGCGAGCAGTACTTC.

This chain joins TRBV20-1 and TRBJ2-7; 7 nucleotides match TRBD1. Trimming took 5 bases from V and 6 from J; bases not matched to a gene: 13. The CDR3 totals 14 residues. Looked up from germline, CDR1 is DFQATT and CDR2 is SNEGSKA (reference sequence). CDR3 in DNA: TGCAGTGCTGCAGGGGGAGCTGGGCTCCTCGAGCAGTACTTC. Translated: CSAAGGAGLLEQYF.

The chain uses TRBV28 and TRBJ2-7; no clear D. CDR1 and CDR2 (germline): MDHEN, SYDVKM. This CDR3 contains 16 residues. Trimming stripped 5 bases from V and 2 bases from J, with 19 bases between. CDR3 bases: TGTGCCAGCAGTCCCCCCCTTGGCACTACCCCCTACGAGCAGTACTTC. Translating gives CASSPPLGTTPYEQYF.

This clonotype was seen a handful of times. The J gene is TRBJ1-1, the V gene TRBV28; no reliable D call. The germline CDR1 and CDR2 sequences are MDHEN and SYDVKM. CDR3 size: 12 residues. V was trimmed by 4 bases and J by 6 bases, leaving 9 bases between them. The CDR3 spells CASSYGRAEAFF. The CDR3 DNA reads TGTGCCAGCAGTTATGGGAGGGCTGAAGCTTTCTTT.

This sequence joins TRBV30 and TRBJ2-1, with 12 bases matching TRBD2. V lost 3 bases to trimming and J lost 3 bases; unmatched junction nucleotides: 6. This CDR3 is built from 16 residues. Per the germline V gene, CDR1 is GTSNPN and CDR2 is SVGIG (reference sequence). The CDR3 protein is CAWRRTSGKGYNEQFF. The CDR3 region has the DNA TGTGCCTGGAGGCGGACTAGCGGGAAAGGCTACAATGAGCAGTTCTTC.

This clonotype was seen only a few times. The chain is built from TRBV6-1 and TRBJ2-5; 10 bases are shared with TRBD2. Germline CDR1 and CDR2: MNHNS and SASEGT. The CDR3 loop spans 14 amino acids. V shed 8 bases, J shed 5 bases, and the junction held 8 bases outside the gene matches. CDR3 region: CASEESGRVETQYF. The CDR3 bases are TGTGCCAGCGAAGAAAGCGGGAGGGTCGAGACCCAGTACTTC.

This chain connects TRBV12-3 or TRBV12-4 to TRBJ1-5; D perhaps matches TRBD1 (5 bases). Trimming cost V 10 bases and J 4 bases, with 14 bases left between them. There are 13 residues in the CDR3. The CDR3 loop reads CATSLGRNQPQHF. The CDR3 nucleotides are TGTGCCACCTCACTGGGGCGAAATCAGCCCCAGCATTTT.

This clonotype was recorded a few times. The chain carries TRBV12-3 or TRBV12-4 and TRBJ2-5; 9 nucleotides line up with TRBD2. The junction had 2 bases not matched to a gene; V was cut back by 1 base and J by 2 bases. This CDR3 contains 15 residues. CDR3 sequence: CASSLGGRVQETQYF. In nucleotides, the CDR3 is TGTGCCAGCAGTTTAGGCGGGAGGGTTCAAGAGACCCAGTACTTC.

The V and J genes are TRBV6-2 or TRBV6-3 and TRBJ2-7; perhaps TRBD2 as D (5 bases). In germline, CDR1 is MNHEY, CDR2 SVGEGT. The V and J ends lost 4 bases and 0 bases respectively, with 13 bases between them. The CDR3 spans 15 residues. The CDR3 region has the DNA TGTGCCAGCAGTTCCCAGAGCGGTAGCTCCTACGAGCAGTACTTC. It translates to CASSSQSGSSYEQYF.

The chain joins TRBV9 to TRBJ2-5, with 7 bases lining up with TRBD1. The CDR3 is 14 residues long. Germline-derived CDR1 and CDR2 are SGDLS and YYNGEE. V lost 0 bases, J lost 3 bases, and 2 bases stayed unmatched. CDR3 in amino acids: CASSVGQGKETQYF. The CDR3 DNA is TGTGCCAGCAGCGTAGGACAGGGTAAAGAGACCCAGTACTTC.

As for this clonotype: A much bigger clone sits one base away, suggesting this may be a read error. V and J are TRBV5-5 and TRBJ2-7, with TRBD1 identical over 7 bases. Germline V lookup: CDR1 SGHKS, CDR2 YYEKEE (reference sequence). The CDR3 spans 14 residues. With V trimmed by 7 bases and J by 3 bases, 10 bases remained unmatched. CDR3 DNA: TGTGCCAGCGCCACCGGGACAGAGGACTACGAGCAGTACTTC. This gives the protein CASATGTEDYEQYF.

CDR3 in amino acids: CASGVSSSYEQYF. The CDR3 region has the DNA TGTGCCAGCGGGGTCTCGAGCTCCTACGAGCAGTACTTC. The genes are TRBV12-3 or TRBV12-4 and TRBJ2-7; D gene uncertain. The CDR3 covers 13 residues. Between the trimmed V and J ends, which lost 8 bases and 0 bases, there was a span of 11 bases.

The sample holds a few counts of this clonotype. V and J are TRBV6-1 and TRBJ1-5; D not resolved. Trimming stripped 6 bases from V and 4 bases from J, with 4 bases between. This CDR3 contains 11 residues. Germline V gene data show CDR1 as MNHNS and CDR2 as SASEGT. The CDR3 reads CASRENQPQHF. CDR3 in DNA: TGTGCCAGCAGGGAGAATCAGCCCCAGCATTTT.

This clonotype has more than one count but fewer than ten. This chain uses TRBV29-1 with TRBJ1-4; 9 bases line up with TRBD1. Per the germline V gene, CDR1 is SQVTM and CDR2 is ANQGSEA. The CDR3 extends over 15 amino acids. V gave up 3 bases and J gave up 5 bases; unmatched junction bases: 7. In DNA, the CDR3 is TGCAGCGTTGATATCACCGGGACAGGGAATGAAAAACTGTTTTTT. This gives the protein CSVDITGTGNEKLFF.

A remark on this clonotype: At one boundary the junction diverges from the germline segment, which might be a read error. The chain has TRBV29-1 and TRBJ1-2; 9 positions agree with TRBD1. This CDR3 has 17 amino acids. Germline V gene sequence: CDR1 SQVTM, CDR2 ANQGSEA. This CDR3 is CSVATTGGAYPIYGCTF. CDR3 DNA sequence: TGCAGCGTTGCAACCACAGGGGGCGCCTACCCTATCTATGGCTGCACCTTC.

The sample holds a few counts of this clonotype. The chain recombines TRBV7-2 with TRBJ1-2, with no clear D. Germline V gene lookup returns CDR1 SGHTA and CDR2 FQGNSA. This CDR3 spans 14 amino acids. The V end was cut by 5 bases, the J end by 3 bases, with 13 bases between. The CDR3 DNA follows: TGTGCCAGCAGCAGCAGAGTAAAGGACTATGGCTACACCTTC. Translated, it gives CASSSRVKDYGYTF.